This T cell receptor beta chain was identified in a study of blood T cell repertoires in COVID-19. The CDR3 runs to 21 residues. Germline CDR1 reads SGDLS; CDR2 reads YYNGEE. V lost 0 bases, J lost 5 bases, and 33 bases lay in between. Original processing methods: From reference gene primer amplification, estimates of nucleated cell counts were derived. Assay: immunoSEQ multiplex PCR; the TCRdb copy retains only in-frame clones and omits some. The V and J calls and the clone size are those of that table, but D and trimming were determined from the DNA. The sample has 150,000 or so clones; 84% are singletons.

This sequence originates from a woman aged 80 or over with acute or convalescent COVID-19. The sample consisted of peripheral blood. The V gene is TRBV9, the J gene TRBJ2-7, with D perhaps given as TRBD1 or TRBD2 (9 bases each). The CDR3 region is CASSVGPWTGATSGRSDEQYF. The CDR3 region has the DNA TGTGCCAGCAGCGTAGGACCGTGGACAGGGGCTACGAGCGGGAGGTCCGACGAGCAGTACTTC. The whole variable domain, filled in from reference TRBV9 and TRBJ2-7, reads DSGVTQTPKHLITATGQRVTLRCSPRSGDLSVYWYQQSLDQGLQFLIQYYNGEERAKGNILERFSAQQFPDLHSELNLSSLELGDSALYFCASSVGPWTGATSGRSDEQYFGPGTRLTVT.